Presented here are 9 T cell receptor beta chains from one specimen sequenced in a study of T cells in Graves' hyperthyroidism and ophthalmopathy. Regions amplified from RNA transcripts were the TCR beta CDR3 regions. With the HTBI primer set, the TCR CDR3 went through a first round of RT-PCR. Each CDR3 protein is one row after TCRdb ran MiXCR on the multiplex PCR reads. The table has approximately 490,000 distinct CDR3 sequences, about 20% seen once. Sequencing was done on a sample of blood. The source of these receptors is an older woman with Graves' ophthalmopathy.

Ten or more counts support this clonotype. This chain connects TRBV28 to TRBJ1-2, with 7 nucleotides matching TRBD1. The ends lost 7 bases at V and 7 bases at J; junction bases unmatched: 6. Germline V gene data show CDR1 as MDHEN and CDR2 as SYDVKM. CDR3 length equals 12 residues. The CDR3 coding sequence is TGTGCCAGCAATCAGGGGGTAACTGGCTACACCTTC. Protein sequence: CASNQGVTGYTF.

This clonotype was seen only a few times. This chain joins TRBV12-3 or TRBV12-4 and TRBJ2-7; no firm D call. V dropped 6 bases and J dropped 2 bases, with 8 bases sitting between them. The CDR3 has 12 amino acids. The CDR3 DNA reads TGTGCCAGCAGCGCGGCGGCCTACGAGCAGTACTTC. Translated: CASSAAAYEQYF.

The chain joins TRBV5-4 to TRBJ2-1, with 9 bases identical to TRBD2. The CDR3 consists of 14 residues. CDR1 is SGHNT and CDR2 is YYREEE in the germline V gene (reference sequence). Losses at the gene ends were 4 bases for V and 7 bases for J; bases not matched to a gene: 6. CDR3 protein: CASSLPSGTNEQFF. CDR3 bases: TGTGCCAGCAGCCTTCCTAGCGGGACAAATGAGCAGTTCTTC.

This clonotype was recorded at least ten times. The CDR3 here is CASSRTSGRFYEQYF. The CDR3 nucleotides read TGTGCCAGCAGCAGGACTAGCGGGAGGTTTTACGAGCAGTACTTC. The gene calls are TRBV12-3 or TRBV12-4 and TRBJ2-7; 14 bases fit TRBD2. The CDR3 covers 15 residues. After removal of 6 bases from V and 4 bases from J, the junction contained 5 bases not matched to a gene.

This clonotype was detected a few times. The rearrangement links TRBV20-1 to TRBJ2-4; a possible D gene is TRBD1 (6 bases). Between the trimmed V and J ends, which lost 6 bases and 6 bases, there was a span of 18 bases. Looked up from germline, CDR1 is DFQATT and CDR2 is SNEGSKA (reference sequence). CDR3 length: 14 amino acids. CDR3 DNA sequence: TGCAGTGCAAACCAGGGGTTCGAGGGAAACATTCAGTACTTC. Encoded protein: CSANQGFEGNIQYF.

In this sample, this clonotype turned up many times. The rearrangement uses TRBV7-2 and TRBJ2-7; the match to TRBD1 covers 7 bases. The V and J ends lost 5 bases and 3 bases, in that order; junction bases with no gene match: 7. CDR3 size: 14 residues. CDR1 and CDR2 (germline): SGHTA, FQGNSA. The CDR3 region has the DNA TGTGCCAGCAGCCCGACCGGACAGGACTACGAGCAGTACTTC. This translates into CASSPTGQDYEQYF.

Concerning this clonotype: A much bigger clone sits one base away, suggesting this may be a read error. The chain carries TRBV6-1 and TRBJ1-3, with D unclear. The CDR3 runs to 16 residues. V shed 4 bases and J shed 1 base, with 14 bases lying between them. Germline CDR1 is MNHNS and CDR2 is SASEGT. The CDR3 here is CASSGGVSVSGNTIYF. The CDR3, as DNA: TGTGCCAGCAGTGGAGGCGTAAGCGTTTCTGGAAACACCATATATTTT.

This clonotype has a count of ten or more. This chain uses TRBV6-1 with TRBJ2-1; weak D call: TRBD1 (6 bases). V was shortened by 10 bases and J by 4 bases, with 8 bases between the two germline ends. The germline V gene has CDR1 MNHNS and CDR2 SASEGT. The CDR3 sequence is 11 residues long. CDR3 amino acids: CATQGYNEQFF. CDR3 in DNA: TGTGCCACCCAGGGGTACAATGAGCAGTTCTTC.

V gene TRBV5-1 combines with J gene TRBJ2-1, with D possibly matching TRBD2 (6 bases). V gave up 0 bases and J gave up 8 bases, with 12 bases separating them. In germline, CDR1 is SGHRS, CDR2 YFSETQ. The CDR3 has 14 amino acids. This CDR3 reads CASSLGLETHEQFF. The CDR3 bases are TGCGCCAGCAGCTTGGGACTAGAAACGCATGAGCAGTTCTTC. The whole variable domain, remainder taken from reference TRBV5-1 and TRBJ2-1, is KAGVTQTPRYLIKTRGQQVTLSCSPISGHRSVSWYQQTPGQGLQFLFEYFSETQRNKGNFPGRFSGRQFSNSRSEMNVSTLELGDSALYLCASSLGLETHEQFFGPGTRLTVL.